A single sample is the source of the 6 T cell receptor beta chains below, sequenced in a study of T-cell reconstitution after alpha-beta-depleted transplantation in children. Preparing the TCRbeta library involved the use of unique molecular identifiers. TCRdb redid the calling of the PCR reads with MiXCR, one entry per CDR3 protein. Among about half a million distinct CDR3 sequences listed, under 15% were seen once. Sample: PBMCs from the stem cell graft donor, taken from the stem cell graft. Receptor source: a human donor who donated a stem cell graft to a child with combined immunodeficiency.

This clonotype was detected only a few times. The chain links TRBV4-3 to TRBJ1-5; 12 positions match TRBD1. With 0 bases clipped from V and 1 base from J, the junction kept 7 bases outside the gene matches. The germline gives CDR1 LGHNA, CDR2 YSLEER. This CDR3 region has 19 residues. The chain's CDR3 is CASSQDPGTGGLSNQPQHF. The CDR3 DNA is TGCGCCAGCAGCCAAGATCCCGGGACAGGGGGCTTGAGCAATCAGCCCCAGCATTTT.

The V call is TRBV9, the J call TRBJ1-5; 8 bases agree with TRBD1. The CDR3 contains 14 residues. Germline V lookup: CDR1 SGDLS, CDR2 YYNGEE. With V trimmed by 4 bases and J by 11 bases, 11 bases remained unmatched. CDR3 loop: CASSPTGDLVAQHF. The CDR3 DNA follows: TGTGCCAGCAGCCCGACAGGGGATCTTGTGGCCCAGCATTTT.

This clonotype showed up many times. This chain links TRBV5-5 with TRBJ2-3; 7 nucleotides line up with TRBD1. Trimming took 4 bases from V and 7 from J; bases not matched to a gene: 12. CDR3 length: 15 residues. Germline CDR1 reads SGHKS; CDR2 reads YYEKEE (reference sequence). The CDR3 loop reads CASSQGGQPGHTQYF. The CDR3 DNA reads TGTGCCAGCAGCCAAGGGGGACAGCCAGGTCATACGCAGTATTTT.

This chain links TRBV28 with TRBJ2-2; a possible D gene is TRBD2 (5 bases). Germline CDR1 and CDR2: MDHEN and SYDVKM. V dropped 3 bases and J dropped 2 bases, with 10 bases sitting between them. The CDR3 sequence is 15 residues long. This CDR3 is CASSFWETNTGELFF. The CDR3 DNA reads TGTGCCAGCAGTTTTTGGGAGACCAACACCGGGGAGCTGTTTTTT.

This clonotype was picked up many times. J is TRBJ2-2 and V is TRBV20-1; 9 positions agree with TRBD2. Germline assignment: CDR1 DFQATT and CDR2 SNEGSKA (reference sequence). This CDR3 has 14 residues. V lost 2 bases and J lost 3; bases outside the gene matches: 1. CDR3 in DNA: TGCAGTGCTAGACAGCGGGGGGACACCGGGGAGCTGTTTTTT. It encodes CSARQRGDTGELFF.

Only a few counts were recorded for this clonotype. The rearrangement joins TRBV7-3 to TRBJ2-1; possibly TRBD2 for D (5 bases). The germline V gene encodes CDR1 SGHTA and CDR2 FQGTGA. Trimming left V 4 bases short and J 6 bases short, with 10 bases between. The CDR3 runs to 13 residues. The CDR3 sequence: CASSSLRGNEQFF. Written as DNA, the CDR3 is TGTGCCAGCAGCTCTCTCCGGGGCAATGAGCAGTTCTTC.